This note documents a single T cell receptor (beta chain) sequence. This clonotype has only a few counts. Its cognate antigen has yet to be identified. Base qualities are not at hand, and no much larger clone is one base apart. Reads for this sample came from an Illumina HiSeq 1500. The public reads were reanalyzed by TCRdb: fastp trimming at Q25, MiXCR alignment, in-frame beta chains only. When rows share a CDR3 protein, they turn into one entry using the most common DNA and genes. Here the sample has about 570,000 distinct CDR3 sequences; about 40% occur a single time. The ten largest clones represent 48% of the sample. The CDR3 has 9 amino acids, counting the end cysteine and phenylalanine. Only CDR3 DNA remains: 27 bases, in frame from the first base. V sheds 8 bases and J sheds 12 bases, leaving 11 bases between their ends. CDR1 SQVTM and CDR2 ANQGSEA are derived from the germline V gene. The data are from a study of T cell repertoires in cytomegalovirus infection (dated by TCRdb to between 2018 and 2021). With respect to the entire study: Peptide stimulations targeted recently identified HLA-C-restricted CMV epitopes, whose presentation resists viral immunomodulation, together with well-studied HLA-B-restricted epitopes. The HLA type of each donor mattered for the analysis, because public TCR beta signatures pointed to carriage of CMV infection along with the matching HLA type. The full study reports these points: Cumulative frequency of public TCR beta family members discriminated carriers of CMV infection plus the relevant HLA type in this cohort and an independent 352-donor cohort. The ex vivo response was dominated by HLA-C-restricted CMV-specific TCR beta clonotypes, and the single most frequent clonotype in two of eight donors was supplied by these HLA-C-restricted clonotypes.

The treatment or condition label for this specimen denotes: in vitro stimulation with specific CMV peptide epitopes to enrich CMV-specific T cells. The V and J segments used are TRBV29-1 and TRBJ2-1; no D gene can be assigned with confidence. The TCR comes from a human donor in good health (CMV status not recorded). Some clones in this sample may be carry-over from other donors' samples. Sequenced material: cultured PBMCs, taken from culture after CMV antigen stimulation. The CDR3 region reads CSTLPGQFF. The bases are TGCAGCACCCTCCCTGGGCAGTTCTTC.